This T cell receptor beta chain was recorded in a study of T cells after somatic rescue of genetic block. Assay used: immunoSEQ multiplex PCR; TCRdb lists only in-frame clones, some missing. This table has about 110,000 clones, over 80% appearing once. Germline values: CDR1 PRHDT, CDR2 FYEKMQ (reference sequence). This CDR3 is 16 amino acids long. Between the trimmed V and J ends, which lost 0 bases and 5 bases, there was a span of 16 bases. This receptor was identified in a woman aged 18-29 years. The chain is built from TRBV13 and TRBJ1-2; weak D call: TRBD1 (5 bases). Source material: peripheral blood mononuclear cells (PBMCs). CDR3 nucleotide sequence: TGTGCCAGCAGCTTAGGCCGGGGGGGAGTGAGGTATGGCTACACCTTC. Protein product: CASSLGRGGVRYGYTF.